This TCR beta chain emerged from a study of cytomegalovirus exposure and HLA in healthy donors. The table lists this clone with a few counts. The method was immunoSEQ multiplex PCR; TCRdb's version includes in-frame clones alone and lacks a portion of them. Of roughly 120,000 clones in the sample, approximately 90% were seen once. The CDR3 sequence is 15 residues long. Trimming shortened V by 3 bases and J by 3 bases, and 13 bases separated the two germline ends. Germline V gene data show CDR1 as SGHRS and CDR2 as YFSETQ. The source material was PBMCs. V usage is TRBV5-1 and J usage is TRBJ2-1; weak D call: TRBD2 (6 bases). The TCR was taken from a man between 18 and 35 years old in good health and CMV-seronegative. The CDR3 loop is CASSSGDSNYNEQFF. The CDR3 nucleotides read TGCGCCAGCAGCTCGGGGGATTCAAACTACAATGAGCAGTTCTTC.